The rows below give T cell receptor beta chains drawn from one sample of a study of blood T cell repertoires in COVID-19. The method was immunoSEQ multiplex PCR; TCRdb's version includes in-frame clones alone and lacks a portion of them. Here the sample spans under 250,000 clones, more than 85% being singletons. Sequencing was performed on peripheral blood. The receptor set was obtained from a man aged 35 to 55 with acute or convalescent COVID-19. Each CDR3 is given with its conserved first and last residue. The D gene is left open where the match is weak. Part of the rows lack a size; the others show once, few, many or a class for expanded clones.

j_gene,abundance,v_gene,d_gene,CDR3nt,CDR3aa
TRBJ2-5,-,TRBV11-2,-,TGTGCCAGCAGCTTAGCCCTCGTGGAGACCCAGTACTTC,CASSLALVETQYF
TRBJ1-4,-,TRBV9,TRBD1,TGTGCCAGCAGCGTAACAGGGGCGGGTAATGAAAAACTGTTTTTT,CASSVTGAGNEKLFF
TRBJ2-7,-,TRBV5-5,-,TGTGCCAGCAGCTTGGGCCCTTACAGGGTAGCCTACGAGCAGTACTTC,CASSLGPYRVAYEQYF
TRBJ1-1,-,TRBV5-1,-,TGCGCCAGCTTTCAGGGTCTAATGAACACTGAAGCTTTCTTT,CASFQGLMNTEAFF
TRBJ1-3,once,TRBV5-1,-,TGCGCCAGCAGTAATGGGGACTTGGCTGGAAACACCATATATTTT,CASSNGDLAGNTIYF
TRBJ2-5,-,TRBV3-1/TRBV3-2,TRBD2,TGTGCCAGCAGCCGAAGGACTAGCGGGGGGAGGGAGACCCAGTACTTC,CASSRRTSGGRETQYF
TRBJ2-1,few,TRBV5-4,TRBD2,TGTGCCAGCAGCTTGCCCGCGGGAGGGCCGAGCAATGAGCAGTTCTTC,CASSLPAGGPSNEQFF
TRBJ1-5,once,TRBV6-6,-,TGTGCCAGCAGCTCCCAAGCGGGGAATCAGCCCCAGCATTTT,CASSSQAGNQPQHF
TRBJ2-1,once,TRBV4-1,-,TGCGCCAGCAGCCAAGTAGGGACTCGCTCCTACAATGAGCAGTTCTTC,CASSQVGTRSYNEQFF
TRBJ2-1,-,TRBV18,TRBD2,TGTGCCAGCTCACCATCTAGCGGAAACAATGAGCAGTTCTTC,CASSPSSGNNEQFF